This T cell receptor beta chain was captured by sequencing in a study of TIL therapy for anti-PD-1-resistant metastatic lung cancer. This was the immunoSEQ v3 assay. Clones were read by immunoSEQ multiplex PCR, and TCRdb kept only the in-frame ones, dropping some. The sample has more than 90,000 clones; 65% are singletons. Documented time point: pre-treatment sample, taken before nivolumab and TIL therapy. Most excised metastases sampled were pleural nodules or supraclavicular lymph nodes. The clonotype was recovered from a person between 30 and 79 years old with non-small cell lung cancer. The sequenced sample was tumor tissue, obtained at baseline.

The CDR3 sequence is CASSSLGGLSGYTF. As DNA, the CDR3 is TGTGCCAGCAGTTCCCTCGGGGGGCTAAGCGGCTACACCTTC. The gene calls are TRBV28 and TRBJ1-2; D perhaps matches TRBD1 (6 bases). CDR1 is MDHEN, CDR2 SYDVKM, per germline. V shed 4 bases and J shed 8 bases, with 17 bases lying between them. The CDR3 spans 14 residues.